This TCR beta chain was recovered during a study of glioma-infiltrating T cells. Using RNA template, CDR3s of TCR alpha and beta were amplified with iRepertoire arm-PCR. One-step reverse transcription and amplification started from approximately 100-400 ng of tissue mRNA or PBMC total RNA. Each CDR3 protein is one row after TCRdb ran MiXCR on the multiplex PCR reads. The sample contains fewer than 200,000 distinct CDR3 sequences, approximately 40% of which appear only once. Study results and caveats: Only very few CDR3 sequences appeared in both tissue and blood. Tissue-blood divergence was below expectation in non-neoplastic patients, above in gliomas.

The CDR3 runs to 15 residues. Germline values: CDR1 MNHEY, CDR2 SMNVEV (reference sequence). On this clonotype itself: Its antigen remains unknown. One end of the junction does not line up with germline, which may come from a read error.

Sequencing was carried out using glioma tissue, nonneoplastic brain tissue, or PBMCs (not recorded which). The chain uses TRBV27 and TRBJ2-1; 7 nucleotides match TRBD2. The origin of this receptor is a human donor with low-grade glioma or glioblastoma, undergoing nonglioma brain surgery, or in good health (not recorded which). CDR3 protein: CASSPGGGRYNEKFF. The CDR3 coding sequence is TGTGCTAGCAGCCCCGGGGGAGGGCGATACAATGAGAAGTTCTTC.